This T cell receptor (beta chain) came from a study of shared clonotypes between healthy human individuals. Study results and caveats: The study's rarefaction showed incomplete sorted-subset sequencing despite large depth.

Germline V gene sequence: CDR1 SGDLS, CDR2 YYNGEE. This CDR3 spans 17 amino acids. After removal of 3 bases from V and 1 base from J, the junction contained 8 bases not matched to a gene. Remarks on this clone: Its target is unknown.

Sequencing was at deep level. Investigators spread the genomic DNA of each subset evenly over several immunoSEQ plates. Original data processing: ImmunoSEQ yielded junction-only sequences lacking quality scores, so filtering differed. Profiling relied on immunoSEQ multiplex PCR, and the TCRdb table lists in-frame clones only, not all of them. V and J calls and clone size follow that table, whereas D and trimming were derived from the DNA. The repertoire holds 1,500,000 or so clones, with roughly 97% as singletons. This sequence originates from a young man in good health. Material for sequencing was naive CD4+ T cells sorted from blood. Regarding subset: CD45RA+ positively selected. V gene TRBV9 combines with J gene TRBJ2-3; 10 nucleotides match TRBD1. The CDR3 reads CASSAVGQGLGTDTQYF. Written as DNA, the CDR3 is TGTGCCAGCAGCGCCGTGGGACAGGGGTTAGGCACAGATACGCAGTATTTT. Full variable domain (outside the CDR3, taken from reference TRBV9 and TRBJ2-3): DSGVTQTPKHLITATGQRVTLRCSPRSGDLSVYWYQQSLDQGLQFLIQYYNGEERAKGNILERFSAQQFPDLHSELNLSSLELGDSALYFCASSAVGQGLGTDTQYFGPGTRLTVL.